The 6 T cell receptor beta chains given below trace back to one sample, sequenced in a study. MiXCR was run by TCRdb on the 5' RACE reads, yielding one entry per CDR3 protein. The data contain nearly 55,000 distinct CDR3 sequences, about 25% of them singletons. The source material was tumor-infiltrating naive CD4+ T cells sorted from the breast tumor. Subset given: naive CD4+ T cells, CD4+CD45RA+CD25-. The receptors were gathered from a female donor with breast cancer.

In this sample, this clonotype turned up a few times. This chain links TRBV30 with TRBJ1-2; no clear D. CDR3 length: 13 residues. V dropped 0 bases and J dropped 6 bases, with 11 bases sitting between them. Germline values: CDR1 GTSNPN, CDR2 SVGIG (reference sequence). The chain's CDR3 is CAWSVIGFDGYTF. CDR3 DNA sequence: TGTGCCTGGAGTGTAATAGGGTTTGATGGCTACACCTTC.

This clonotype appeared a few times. This CDR3 reads CSARDSGTAPRYTF. The CDR3 DNA reads TGCAGTGCTAGAGATAGCGGGACAGCGCCGCGCTACACCTTC. The chain joins TRBV20-1 to TRBJ1-2; 7 bases line up with TRBD1. Trimming at V came to 0 bases and at J to 9 bases, leaving 10 bases not matched to a gene. From germline, CDR1 is DFQATT and CDR2 SNEGSKA (reference sequence). This CDR3 has 14 residues.

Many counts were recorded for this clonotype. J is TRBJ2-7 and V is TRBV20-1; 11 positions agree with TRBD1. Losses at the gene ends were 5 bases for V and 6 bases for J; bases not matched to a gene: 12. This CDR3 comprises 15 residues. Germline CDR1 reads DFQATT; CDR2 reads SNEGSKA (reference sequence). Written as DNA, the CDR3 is TGCAGTGCTGAGCCCCCGGGACAGGGGGTCCGCGAGCAGTACTTC. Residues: CSAEPPGQGVREQYF.

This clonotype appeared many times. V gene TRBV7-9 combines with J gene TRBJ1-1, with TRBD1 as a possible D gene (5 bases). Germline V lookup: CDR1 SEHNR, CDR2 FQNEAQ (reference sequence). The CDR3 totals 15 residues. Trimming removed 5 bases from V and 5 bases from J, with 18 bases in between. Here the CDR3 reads CASSLGLGRWTEAFF. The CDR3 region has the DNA TGTGCCAGCAGCCTAGGTCTGGGGCGGTGGACTGAAGCTTTCTTT.

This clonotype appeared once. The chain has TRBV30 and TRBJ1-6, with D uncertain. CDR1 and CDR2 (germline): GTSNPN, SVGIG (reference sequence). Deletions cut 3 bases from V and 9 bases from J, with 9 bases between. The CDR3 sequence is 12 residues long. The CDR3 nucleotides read TGTGCCTGGAGGGGTGCGCGTTCACCCCTCCACTTT. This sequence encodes CAWRGARSPLHF.

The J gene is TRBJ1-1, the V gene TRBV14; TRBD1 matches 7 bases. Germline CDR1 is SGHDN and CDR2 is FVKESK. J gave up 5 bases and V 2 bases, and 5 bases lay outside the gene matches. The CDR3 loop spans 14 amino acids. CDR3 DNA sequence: TGTGCCAGCAGCCAAAGACCCAGGGGGACTGAAGCTTTCTTT. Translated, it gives CASSQRPRGTEAFF.